The clone carrying this T cell receptor (beta chain) came up a few times. No antigen is known for it. Unsorted whole blood supplied the blood RNA, and germline DNA was isolated too. Germline V gene lookup returns CDR1 LGHNT and CDR2 FRNRAP. The CDR3 is 19 amino acids. V lost 1 base to trimming and J lost 1 base, with 19 bases between them. The researchers produced TCR beta cDNA from roughly 550 ng total RNA with a constant-region primer. Nested multiplex PCR, run for three rounds with slightly modified ARM-PCR, yielded TCR beta libraries. TRBV1-TRBV30 forward primers paired with a C-beta reverse primer were used in the first two PCR rounds, which ran 9 to 10 cycles each. From the multiplex PCR reads, TCRdb called clonotypes with MiXCR, one entry per CDR3 protein. The table lists 190,000 or so distinct CDR3 sequences, roughly 61% of them singletons. These data are taken from a study of tumor-infiltrating lymphocytes in primary liver carcinoma.

Study-wide results and caveats: Blood trailed tumors significantly in top-250-clone fraction (p = 0.039).

The gene calls are TRBV12-5 and TRBJ2-2; D may be TRBD2 (6 bases). The sample comprised peripheral blood. The clonotype comes from an older woman with primary liver carcinoma and hepatitis B virus infection. CDR3 sequence: CASGLARGGPSWNTGELFF. The DNA of the CDR3 is TGTGCTAGTGGTTTGGCCCGGGGAGGACCGTCCTGGAACACCGGGGAGCTGTTTTTT.